The rows below give T cell receptor beta chains drawn from one sample of a study of cytomegalovirus exposure and HLA in healthy donors. Repertoires were generated with immunoSEQ multiplex PCR, while TCRdb's copy carries only in-frame clones and drops some. The table includes approximately 220,000 clones, roughly 88% detected once. Sequencing used PBMCs. These receptors came from a woman aged 25 to 39 in good health and CMV-seropositive. The CDR3 runs from the conserved cysteine through the conserved F or W. Each record gives: J gene, clone size, D gene, V gene, CDR3 DNA, CDR3 protein. D genes are given only for firm matches. Clone size is not always given. Where it is, it says once, few, many or a class for expanded clones.

j_call: TRBJ1-1
clone_size: NA
d_call: NA
v_call: TRBV30
cdr3_nt: TGTGCCTGGAGTGACCAGGAATCTTACACTGAAGCTTTCTTT
cdr3_aa: CAWSDQESYTEAFF

j_call: TRBJ2-7
clone_size: NA
d_call: NA
v_call: TRBV11-2
cdr3_nt: TGTGCCAGCAGCTTAGACGGGAACGATTACGAGCAGTACTTC
cdr3_aa: CASSLDGNDYEQYF

j_call: TRBJ2-1
clone_size: NA
d_call: NA
v_call: TRBV6-1
cdr3_nt: TGTGCCAGCAGTGAAACCTTGGCCTTCCCGCCGGATGAGCAGTTCTTC
cdr3_aa: CASSETLAFPPDEQFF

j_call: TRBJ2-7
clone_size: NA
d_call: NA
v_call: TRBV2
cdr3_nt: TGTGCCAGCAGTGAATCGCGCCTCTACGAGCAGTACTTC
cdr3_aa: CASSESRLYEQYF

j_call: TRBJ2-1
clone_size: NA
d_call: TRBD2
v_call: TRBV28
cdr3_nt: TGTGCCAGCAGTTTTGCGGGGGAGAGGGACAATGAGCAGTTCTTC
cdr3_aa: CASSFAGERDNEQFF

j_call: TRBJ2-7
clone_size: NA
d_call: NA
v_call: TRBV30
cdr3_nt: TGTGCCTGGAGCCGGGAGATGGGGGCGGGAGCACAGTACTTC
cdr3_aa: CAWSREMGAGAQYF

j_call: TRBJ1-2
clone_size: NA
d_call: TRBD1
v_call: TRBV29-1
cdr3_nt: TGCAGCGTTGTTCCCGTCCGGGACAGGGACTATGGCTACACCTTC
cdr3_aa: CSVVPVRDRDYGYTF

j_call: TRBJ2-7
clone_size: NA
d_call: TRBD2
v_call: TRBV19
cdr3_nt: TGTGCCAATCGGACTAGCGGATACGAGCAGTACTTC
cdr3_aa: CANRTSGYEQYF

j_call: TRBJ1-2
clone_size: few
d_call: NA
v_call: TRBV29-1
cdr3_nt: TGCAGCGTCCCGGTCAGACGGGGCTACACCTTC
cdr3_aa: CSVPVRRGYTF

j_call: TRBJ2-5
clone_size: NA
d_call: NA
v_call: TRBV5-1
cdr3_nt: TGCGCCAGCAGTCGGAACGGCCCTGAAGAGACCCAGTACTTC
cdr3_aa: CASSRNGPEETQYF

j_call: TRBJ1-2
clone_size: once
d_call: TRBD1
v_call: TRBV7-9
cdr3_nt: TGTGCCAGCAGCTACGGGACAGGGAAGGGCTACACCTTC
cdr3_aa: CASSYGTGKGYTF

j_call: TRBJ2-1
clone_size: NA
d_call: NA
v_call: TRBV30
cdr3_nt: TGTGCCTGGAGTGTACTTTTCGGGAGCTCCTACAATGAGCAGTTCTTC
cdr3_aa: CAWSVLFGSSYNEQFF

j_call: TRBJ1-1
clone_size: NA
d_call: TRBD1
v_call: TRBV29-1
cdr3_nt: TGCAGCGTTGACCCGAGGGGGACAGGGAACACTGAAGCTTTCTTT
cdr3_aa: CSVDPRGTGNTEAFF

j_call: TRBJ2-2
clone_size: few
d_call: NA
v_call: TRBV7-2
cdr3_nt: TGTGCCAGCAGCTTAGTAGCGAACACCGGGGAGCTGTTTTTT
cdr3_aa: CASSLVANTGELFF

j_call: TRBJ1-2
clone_size: once
d_call: NA
v_call: TRBV4-1
cdr3_nt: TGCGCCAGCAGCCAAGATTCGCGTGGCTATGGCTACACCTTC
cdr3_aa: CASSQDSRGYGYTF

j_call: TRBJ2-3
clone_size: NA
d_call: NA
v_call: TRBV5-1
cdr3_nt: TGCGCCAGCAGCCCTGCCACTAGCACAGATACGCAGTATTTT
cdr3_aa: CASSPATSTDTQYF

j_call: TRBJ1-2
clone_size: NA
d_call: NA
v_call: TRBV27
cdr3_nt: TGTGCCAGCAGTTTTAGGTTTGGGTTTGGCTACACCTTC
cdr3_aa: CASSFRFGFGYTF

j_call: TRBJ2-7
clone_size: NA
d_call: TRBD1
v_call: TRBV27
cdr3_nt: TGTGCCAGCAGTTTATCCACAGGGGACCACGAGCAGTACTTC
cdr3_aa: CASSLSTGDHEQYF

j_call: TRBJ1-4
clone_size: NA
d_call: NA
v_call: TRBV29-1
cdr3_nt: TGCAGCGTTGGTGTTCGAGGGGAAAAACTGTTTTTT
cdr3_aa: CSVGVRGEKLFF

j_call: TRBJ1-1
clone_size: NA
d_call: TRBD1
v_call: TRBV30
cdr3_nt: TGTGCCTGGAACCAGGGACAGGGAGCTTTCTTT
cdr3_aa: CAWNQGQGAFF

j_call: TRBJ2-7
clone_size: NA
d_call: NA
v_call: TRBV28
cdr3_nt: TGTGCCAGCAGTACCTGGACGGTTACCTACGAGCAGTACTTC
cdr3_aa: CASSTWTVTYEQYF

j_call: TRBJ2-1
clone_size: NA
d_call: NA
v_call: TRBV28
cdr3_nt: TGTGCCAGCAGTTCAAGACTCCTAACCTACAATGAGCAGTTCTTC
cdr3_aa: CASSSRLLTYNEQFF

j_call: TRBJ2-2
clone_size: NA
d_call: TRBD1
v_call: TRBV19
cdr3_nt: TGTGCCAGTACCAGAAATGGACAGGTTGACGGGGAGCTGTTTTTT
cdr3_aa: CASTRNGQVDGELFF

j_call: TRBJ1-1
clone_size: few
d_call: NA
v_call: TRBV28
cdr3_nt: TGTGCCAGCAGTATGATCCTTCGTCCCGACACTGAAGCTTTCTTT
cdr3_aa: CASSMILRPDTEAFF

j_call: TRBJ1-1
clone_size: once
d_call: NA
v_call: TRBV6-5
cdr3_nt: TGTGCCAGCAGCAGGGACGCTGAAGCTTTCTTT
cdr3_aa: CASSRDAEAFF

j_call: TRBJ2-1
clone_size: NA
d_call: NA
v_call: TRBV2
cdr3_nt: TGTGCCAGCAAAATAGGTGAGCAGTTCTTC
cdr3_aa: CASKIGEQFF

j_call: TRBJ2-2
clone_size: once
d_call: TRBD1
v_call: TRBV28
cdr3_nt: TGTGCCAGCATCCCGGGACAGGGGGCCGGGGAGCTGTTTTTT
cdr3_aa: CASIPGQGAGELFF

j_call: TRBJ2-7
clone_size: NA
d_call: NA
v_call: TRBV4-1
cdr3_nt: TGCGCCAGCAGCCAAGTACCCACCCCGCGGCGGAATGATGGGCAGTACTTC
cdr3_aa: CASSQVPTPRRNDGQYF

j_call: TRBJ2-2
clone_size: few
d_call: NA
v_call: TRBV7-2
cdr3_nt: TGTGCCAGCGGAATTGGGGCCGGGGAGCTGTTTTTT
cdr3_aa: CASGIGAGELFF

j_call: TRBJ1-1
clone_size: once
d_call: NA
v_call: TRBV30
cdr3_nt: TGTGCCTGGACCCTCTTGGGACATAACACTGAAGCTTTCTTT
cdr3_aa: CAWTLLGHNTEAFF

j_call: TRBJ1-1
clone_size: NA
d_call: NA
v_call: TRBV27
cdr3_nt: TGTGCCAGCAGTGGGTTGCGAGGGCGGTGGGCTGAAGCTTTCTTT
cdr3_aa: CASSGLRGRWAEAFF

j_call: TRBJ1-1
clone_size: NA
d_call: NA
v_call: TRBV10-3
cdr3_nt: TGTGCCATCAGTGAAGGAGGGAACACTGAAGCTTTCTTT
cdr3_aa: CAISEGGNTEAFF

j_call: TRBJ2-7
clone_size: NA
d_call: TRBD2
v_call: TRBV7-2
cdr3_nt: TGTGCCAGCAGCCCTCAAACTCCGGGACTAGCGGGAGACGAGCAGTACTTC
cdr3_aa: CASSPQTPGLAGDEQYF

j_call: TRBJ2-1
clone_size: NA
d_call: NA
v_call: TRBV6-4
cdr3_nt: TGTGCCAGCAGTGAAAGAGAGGTTGATGAGCAGTTCTTC
cdr3_aa: CASSEREVDEQFF

j_call: TRBJ1-1
clone_size: NA
d_call: NA
v_call: TRBV28
cdr3_nt: TGTGCCAGCAGCCCGGACAGTTTTAACACTGAAGCTTTCTTT
cdr3_aa: CASSPDSFNTEAFF

j_call: TRBJ1-1
clone_size: NA
d_call: TRBD1
v_call: TRBV30
cdr3_nt: TGTGCCTGGAGACCCGCCGGACAGGGGGTCCCGGGAGTCGAAGGGGAAGCTTTCTTT
cdr3_aa: CAWRPAGQGVPGVEGEAFF

j_call: TRBJ2-7
clone_size: NA
d_call: TRBD1
v_call: TRBV5-4
cdr3_nt: TGTGCCAGCAGCACGGGACAGTTCTACGAGCAGTACTTC
cdr3_aa: CASSTGQFYEQYF

j_call: TRBJ1-5
clone_size: few
d_call: NA
v_call: TRBV4-1
cdr3_nt: TGCGCCAGCAGCCCGCTATTTGGCAATCAGCCCCAGCATTTT
cdr3_aa: CASSPLFGNQPQHF

j_call: TRBJ2-7
clone_size: NA
d_call: NA
v_call: TRBV27
cdr3_nt: TGTGCCACCCGAAGCGGATCCTACGAGCAGTACTTC
cdr3_aa: CATRSGSYEQYF

j_call: TRBJ1-2
clone_size: NA
d_call: NA
v_call: TRBV30
cdr3_nt: TGTGCCTGGAGTTTATGGGGGAAAAACTATGGCTACACCTTC
cdr3_aa: CAWSLWGKNYGYTF

j_call: TRBJ2-1
clone_size: NA
d_call: TRBD2
v_call: TRBV19
cdr3_nt: TGTGCCAGTAGCCCGACACTAGCGGGAGGGCCCCAGGAGCAGTTCTTC
cdr3_aa: CASSPTLAGGPQEQFF

j_call: TRBJ2-7
clone_size: NA
d_call: TRBD2
v_call: TRBV6-1
cdr3_nt: TGTGCCAGCAGTGAAGTGGGACTAGCGGGTTCCTACGAGCAGTACTTC
cdr3_aa: CASSEVGLAGSYEQYF

j_call: TRBJ1-2
clone_size: NA
d_call: TRBD1
v_call: TRBV9
cdr3_nt: TGTGCCTCCACGCCGGGGACAGGTAGTCCCTATGGCTACACCTTC
cdr3_aa: CASTPGTGSPYGYTF

j_call: TRBJ1-5
clone_size: few
d_call: NA
v_call: TRBV27
cdr3_nt: TGTGCCAGCAGTGCCTATAGCAATCAGCCCCAGCATTTT
cdr3_aa: CASSAYSNQPQHF

j_call: TRBJ2-5
clone_size: NA
d_call: NA
v_call: TRBV15
cdr3_nt: TGTGCCACCAGCAAAACACGGGGCATCGCAGAGACCCAGTACTTC
cdr3_aa: CATSKTRGIAETQYF

j_call: TRBJ2-7
clone_size: NA
d_call: TRBD1
v_call: TRBV5-1
cdr3_nt: TGCGCCAGCAGCCCAAGGGACAGTAGCTACGAGCAGTACTTC
cdr3_aa: CASSPRDSSYEQYF

j_call: TRBJ2-7
clone_size: NA
d_call: TRBD2
v_call: TRBV29-1
cdr3_nt: TGCAGCGCACGACTAGCGGGTGACTACGAGCAGTACTTC
cdr3_aa: CSARLAGDYEQYF

j_call: TRBJ1-2
clone_size: NA
d_call: NA
v_call: TRBV7-8
cdr3_nt: TGTGCCAGCAGCTTAAGGTCGGGAGGCTACACCTTC
cdr3_aa: CASSLRSGGYTF

j_call: TRBJ2-2
clone_size: NA
d_call: NA
v_call: TRBV30
cdr3_nt: TGTGCCTGGCGAATACGTCTTCGAAGGCGGGTAACCGGGGAGCTGTTTTTT
cdr3_aa: CAWRIRLRRRVTGELFF

j_call: TRBJ1-1
clone_size: NA
d_call: TRBD1
v_call: TRBV14
cdr3_nt: TGTGCCAGCAGCCCGACAGGGTATACTGAAGCTTTCTTT
cdr3_aa: CASSPTGYTEAFF

j_call: TRBJ2-5
clone_size: NA
d_call: TRBD2
v_call: TRBV29-1
cdr3_nt: TGCAGCGTTAATAGCGGGTCGTACCAAGAGACCCAGTACTTC
cdr3_aa: CSVNSGSYQETQYF

j_call: TRBJ2-3
clone_size: few
d_call: NA
v_call: TRBV30
cdr3_nt: TGTGCCCGACTAGTAGGGGCAGATACGCAGTATTTT
cdr3_aa: CARLVGADTQYF

j_call: TRBJ2-3
clone_size: NA
d_call: TRBD2
v_call: TRBV27
cdr3_nt: TGTGCCAGCAGTTTGGGGAGGGCAGATACGCAGTATTTT
cdr3_aa: CASSLGRADTQYF